The clone carrying this T cell receptor beta chain was detected many times. As yet, its antigen is unknown. Patients aged 18 to 65 had newly diagnosed hyperthyroidism of under 2 months' duration. Each diagnosis was grounded in clinical symptoms, serum thyroxine and TRAb, thyroid ultrasound, and orbital computed tomography. From more than 9 ml of fresh peripheral blood, PBMCs were isolated. The data belong to a study of T cells in Graves' hyperthyroidism and ophthalmopathy. Study-level points and caveats: Before onset, ophthalmopathy was predicted by the model a median approximately 6.6 months earlier.

Amplification targeted TCR beta CDR3 regions from RNA transcripts. HTBI primers were the set used in a first-round RT-PCR of the TCR CDR3. TCRdb itself ran the multiplex PCR reads through MiXCR, one entry per CDR3 protein. The sample shows under 450,000 distinct CDR3 sequences, approximately 12% of them seen only once. Germline V lookup: CDR1 KGHDR, CDR2 SFDVKD. The CDR3 runs 13 residues. V was trimmed by 4 bases and J by 6 bases, leaving 10 bases between them. This clonotype originated in a man under 40 with Graves' hyperthyroidism that later progressed to Graves' ophthalmopathy. Sequenced material: blood. This rearrangement joins TRBV24-1 to TRBJ2-3; D is unclear. CDR3 protein: CATSESDTDTQYF. The CDR3 DNA follows: TGTGCCACCAGTGAGTCAGATACTGATACGCAGTATTTT.